This T cell receptor beta chain stems from a study of response to subunit inactivated influenza vaccine. This clonotype showed up many times. The antigen remains undetermined. TCRdb ran MiXCR on the RT-PCR reads and lists one entry per CDR3 protein. The data show about 650,000 distinct CDR3 sequences, with less than 15% seen just once and about 7.4% held by the top ten. This CDR3 comprises 16 residues. V lost 1 base and J lost 1, with 12 bases in between. The germline CDR1 and CDR2 sequences are LGHNA and YNFKEQ. Study findings and constraints: A suggestion made by the authors is that each seasonal influenza vaccination recruits few new T cells.

This clonotype was sampled from a man aged 50 to 60 who received an inactivated influenza vaccine. This specimen was PBMCs from blood, taken 14 to 15 days before vaccination. This sequence joins TRBV4-2 and TRBJ2-3; possibly TRBD1 for D (6 bases). CDR3 in DNA: TGTGCCAGCAGCCAAGTGTGGGGGCTCGGCACAGATACGCAGTATTTT. As protein: CASSQVWGLGTDTQYF.